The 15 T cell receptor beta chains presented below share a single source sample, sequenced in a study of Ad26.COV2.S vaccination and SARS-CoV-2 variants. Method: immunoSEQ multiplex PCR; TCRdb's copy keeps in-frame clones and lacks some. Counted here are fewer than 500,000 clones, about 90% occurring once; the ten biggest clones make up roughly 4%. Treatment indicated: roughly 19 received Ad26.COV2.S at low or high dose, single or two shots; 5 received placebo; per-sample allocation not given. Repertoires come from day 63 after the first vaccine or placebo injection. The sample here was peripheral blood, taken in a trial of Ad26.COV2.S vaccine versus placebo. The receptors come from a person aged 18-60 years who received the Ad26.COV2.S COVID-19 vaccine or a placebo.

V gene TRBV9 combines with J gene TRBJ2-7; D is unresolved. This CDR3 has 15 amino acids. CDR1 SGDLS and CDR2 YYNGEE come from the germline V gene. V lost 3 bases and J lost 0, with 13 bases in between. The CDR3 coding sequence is TGTGCCAGCAGCGAAGGGTCCCCTCTCTCCTACGAGCAGTACTTC. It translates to CASSEGSPLSYEQYF.

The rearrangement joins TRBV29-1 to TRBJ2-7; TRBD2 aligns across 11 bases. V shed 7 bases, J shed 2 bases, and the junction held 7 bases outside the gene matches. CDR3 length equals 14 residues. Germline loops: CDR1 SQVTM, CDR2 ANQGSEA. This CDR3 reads CSGVLAGETYEQYF. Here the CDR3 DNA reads TGCAGCGGCGTACTAGCGGGAGAAACCTACGAGCAGTACTTC.

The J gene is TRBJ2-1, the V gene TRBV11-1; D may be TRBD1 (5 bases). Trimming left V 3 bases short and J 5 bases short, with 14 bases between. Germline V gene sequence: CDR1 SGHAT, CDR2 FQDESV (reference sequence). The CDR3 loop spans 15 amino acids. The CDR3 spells CASSLGSGLDNEQFF. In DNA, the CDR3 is TGTGCCAGCAGCTTGGGGTCAGGGTTGGACAATGAGCAGTTCTTC.

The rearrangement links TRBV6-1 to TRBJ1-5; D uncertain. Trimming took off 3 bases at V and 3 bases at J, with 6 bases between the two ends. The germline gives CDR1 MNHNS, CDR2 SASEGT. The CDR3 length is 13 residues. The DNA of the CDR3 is TGTGCCAGCAGTGATCGGCCCAATCAGCCCCAGCATTTT. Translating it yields CASSDRPNQPQHF.

This CDR3 reads CASSLDPSGRMGNEQFF. The CDR3 coding sequence is TGTGCCAGCAGCTTAGACCCTAGCGGGAGAATGGGAAATGAGCAGTTCTTC. The V and J genes are TRBV11-2 and TRBJ2-1; 10 positions agree with TRBD2. Germline lookup yields CDR1 SGHAT and CDR2 FQNNGV. V shed 0 bases and J 7 bases; nucleotides not matched to a gene: 9. This CDR3 has 17 residues.

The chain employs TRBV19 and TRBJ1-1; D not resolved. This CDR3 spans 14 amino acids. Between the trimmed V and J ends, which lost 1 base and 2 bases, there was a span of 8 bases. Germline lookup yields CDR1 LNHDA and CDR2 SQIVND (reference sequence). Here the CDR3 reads CASSIVRTNTEAFF. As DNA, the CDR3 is TGTGCCAGTAGTATAGTGAGAACCAACACTGAAGCTTTCTTT.

CDR3 in amino acids: CATSDRTSGRIDEQFF. The CDR3 DNA is TGTGCCACCAGTGACCGGACTAGCGGGAGGATTGATGAGCAGTTCTTC. This rearrangement joins TRBV24-1 to TRBJ2-1, with 14 bases fitting TRBD2. Looked up from germline, CDR1 is KGHDR and CDR2 is SFDVKD. V gave up 4 bases and J gave up 8 bases; unmatched junction bases: 6. This CDR3 is 16 amino acids long.

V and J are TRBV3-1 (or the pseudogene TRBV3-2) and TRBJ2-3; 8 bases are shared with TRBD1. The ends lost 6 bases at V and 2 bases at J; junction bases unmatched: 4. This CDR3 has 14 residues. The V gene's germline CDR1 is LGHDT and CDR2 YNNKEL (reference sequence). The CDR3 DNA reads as TGTGCCAGCAGGGCAGGGGGCAACACAGATACGCAGTATTTT. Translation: CASRAGGNTDTQYF.

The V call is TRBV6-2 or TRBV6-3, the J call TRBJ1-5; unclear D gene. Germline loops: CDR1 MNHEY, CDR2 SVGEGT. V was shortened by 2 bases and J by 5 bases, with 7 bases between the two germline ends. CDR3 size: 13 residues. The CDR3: CASSYESDQPQHF. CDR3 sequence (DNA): TGTGCCAGCAGTTACGAGAGTGATCAGCCCCAGCATTTT.

The CDR3 nucleotides read TGTGCCAGTAGTATAGAAGCTACCTACGAGCAGTACTTC. Protein product: CASSIEATYEQYF. The chain joins TRBV19 to TRBJ2-7; no reliable D call. This CDR3 comprises 13 residues. Trimming removed 0 bases from V and 2 bases from J, with 5 bases in between. Germline CDR1 is LNHDA and CDR2 is SQIVND (reference sequence).

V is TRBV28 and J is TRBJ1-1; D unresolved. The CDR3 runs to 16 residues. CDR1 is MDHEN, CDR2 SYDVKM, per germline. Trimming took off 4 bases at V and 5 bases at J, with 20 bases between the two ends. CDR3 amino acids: CASSSTGYPVGTEAFF. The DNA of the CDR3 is TGTGCCAGCAGTTCTACGGGGTACCCAGTCGGGACTGAAGCTTTCTTT.

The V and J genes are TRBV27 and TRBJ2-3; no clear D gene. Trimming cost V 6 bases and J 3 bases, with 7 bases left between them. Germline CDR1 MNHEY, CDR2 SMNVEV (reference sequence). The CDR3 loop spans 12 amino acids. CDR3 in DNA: TGTGCCAGCAGCCCTCAAACAGATACGCAGTATTTT. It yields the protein CASSPQTDTQYF.

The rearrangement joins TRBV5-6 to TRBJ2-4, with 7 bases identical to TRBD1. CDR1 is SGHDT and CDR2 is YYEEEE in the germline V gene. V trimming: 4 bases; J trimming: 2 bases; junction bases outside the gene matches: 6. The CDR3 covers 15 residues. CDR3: CASSLTGIPKNIQYF. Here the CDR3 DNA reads TGTGCCAGCAGCCTGACAGGGATACCCAAAAACATTCAGTACTTC.

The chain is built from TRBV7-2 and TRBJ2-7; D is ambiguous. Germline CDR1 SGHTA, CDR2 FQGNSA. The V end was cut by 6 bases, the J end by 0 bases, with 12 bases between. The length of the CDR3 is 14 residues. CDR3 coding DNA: TGTGCCAGCAGTCGCGGCCTCTCCTCCTACGAGCAGTACTTC. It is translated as CASSRGLSSYEQYF.

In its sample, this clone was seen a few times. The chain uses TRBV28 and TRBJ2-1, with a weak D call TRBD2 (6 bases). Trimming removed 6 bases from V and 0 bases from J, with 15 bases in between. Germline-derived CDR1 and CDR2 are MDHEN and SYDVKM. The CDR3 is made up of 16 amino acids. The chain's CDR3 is CASRGTGLTSYNEQFF. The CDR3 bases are TGTGCCAGCAGAGGTACGGGACTTACCTCCTACAATGAGCAGTTCTTC.